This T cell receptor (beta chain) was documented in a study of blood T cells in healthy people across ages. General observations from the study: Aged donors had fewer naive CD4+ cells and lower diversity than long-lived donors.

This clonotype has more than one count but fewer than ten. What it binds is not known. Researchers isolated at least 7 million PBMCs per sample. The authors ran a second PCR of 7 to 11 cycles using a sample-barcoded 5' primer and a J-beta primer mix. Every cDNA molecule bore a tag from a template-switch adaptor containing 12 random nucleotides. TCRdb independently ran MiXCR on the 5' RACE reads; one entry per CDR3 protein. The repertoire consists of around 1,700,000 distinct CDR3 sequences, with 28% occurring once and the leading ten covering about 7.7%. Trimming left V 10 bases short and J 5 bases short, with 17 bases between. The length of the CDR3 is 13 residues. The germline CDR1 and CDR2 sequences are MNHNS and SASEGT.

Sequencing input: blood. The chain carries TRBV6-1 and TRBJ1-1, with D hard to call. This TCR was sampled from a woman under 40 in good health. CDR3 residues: CATETELGTEAFF. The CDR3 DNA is TGTGCCACCGAGACGGAGTTGGGGACTGAAGCTTTCTTT.